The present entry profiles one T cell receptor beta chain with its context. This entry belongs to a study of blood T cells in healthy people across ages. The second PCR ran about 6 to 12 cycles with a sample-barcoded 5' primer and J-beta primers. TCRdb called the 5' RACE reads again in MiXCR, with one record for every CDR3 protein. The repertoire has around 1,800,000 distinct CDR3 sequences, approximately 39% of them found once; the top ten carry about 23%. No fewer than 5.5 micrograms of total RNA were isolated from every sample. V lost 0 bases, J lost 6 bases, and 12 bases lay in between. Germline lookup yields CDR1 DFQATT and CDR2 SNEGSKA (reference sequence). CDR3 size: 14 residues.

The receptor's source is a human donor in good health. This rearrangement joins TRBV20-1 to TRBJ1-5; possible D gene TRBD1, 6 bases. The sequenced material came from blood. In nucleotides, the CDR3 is TGCAGTGCTAGAGATGGTGGGGGGCTTCAGCCCCAGCATTTT. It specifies CSARDGGGLQPQHF.